This paragraph covers one T cell receptor beta chain sequence. The antigen remains undetermined. The CDR3 runs 15 residues. Per germline, CDR1 KGHDR and CDR2 SFDVKD. The V and J ends lost 4 bases and 4 bases, in that order; junction bases with no gene match: 7. The assay was immunoSEQ multiplex PCR, and TCRdb's table has in-frame clones only and misses some. This sample has some 270,000 clones, with roughly 85% found just once. Documented treatment: some 20 received Ad26.COV2.S at low or high dose, single or two shots; roughly five received placebo; per-sample allocation not given. Sampling was done on day 63 after the first vaccine or placebo injection. This sample is part of a study of Ad26.COV2.S vaccination and SARS-CoV-2 variants. In the study overall: Ad26.COV2.S, an intramuscular injection, was given once or twice 56 days apart. Study-wide points: Measurement of non-spike TCR breadth gave similar results in vaccine and placebo recipients. The study found higher spike-specific TCR breadth in vaccine than placebo recipients.

V and J are TRBV24-1 and TRBJ1-2; 8 bases line up with TRBD1. The sample was peripheral blood, taken in a trial of Ad26.COV2.S vaccine versus placebo. This TCR came from a person between 18 and 65 years old who received the Ad26.COV2.S COVID-19 vaccine or a placebo. The CDR3 DNA reads TGTGCCACCAGTGACCTTACAGGGGGAATCTATGGCTACACCTTC. Protein sequence: CATSDLTGGIYGYTF.